This TCR beta chain emerged from a study of T cells in Graves' hyperthyroidism and ophthalmopathy. About this clonotype: Its antigen is still unknown.

This CDR3 region has 15 residues. The junction had 7 bases not matched to a gene; V was cut back by 3 bases and J by 4 bases. CDR1 and CDR2 (germline): PRHDT, FYEKMQ (reference sequence). RNA transcripts yielded amplified TCR beta CDR3 regions. First-round RT-PCR with HTBI primers amplified the TCR CDR3 region. One entry per CDR3 protein, called by TCRdb with MiXCR from the multiplex PCR reads. The sample shows hundreds of thousands of distinct CDR3 sequences, roughly 14% of them seen only once. Study outcomes and limitations: Blood also contained most expanded thyroid clonotypes above 0.001.

Sequenced material: blood. The rearrangement joins TRBV13 to TRBJ2-5; 8 nucleotides agree with TRBD2. This clonotype originated in a man aged 18 to 30 with Graves' ophthalmopathy. CDR3 sequence reads: CASSFLGAGGETQYF. The CDR3 DNA reads TGTGCCAGCAGCTTTCTAGGGGCGGGAGGAGAGACCCAGTACTTC.